This entry concerns a single TCR beta chain. The antigen it binds to is not known. No base qualities exist here, and no much larger clone lies one base off it. In light of the paper, this sample's time point label describes: resected brain tissue, or blood drawn just prior to surgery. The surgery cases with the highest brain T cell transcript signatures were chosen for TCR beta chain sequencing of brain tissue, and also of blood when blood was available. Before surgery, the patients had been given at least one anti-epileptic drug. TCR-sequenced patients were children with drug-resistant epilepsy due to tuberous sclerosis complex, focal cortical dysplasia, Rasmussen encephalitis or hemimegalencephaly. Blood samples were drawn just before the epilepsy surgery. Bulk genomic DNA was extracted from unsorted brain tissue and whole blood with the Monarch genomic DNA purification kit. This entry belongs to a study of brain T cells in children with intractable seizures (dated by TCRdb to about 2021). For the wider study: Resected brain tissue from 45 to 60 pediatric epilepsy surgery cases was first screened for immune gene transcripts using a NanoString immunology panel. Of the approximately 12 selected surgery cases, pre-surgery blood was also sequenced for eight, so four had brain tissue only. Study-wide findings and limitations: The patients' HCMV serostatus was not known, and viral specificity was inferred solely from CDR3 sequence similarity. Because sequencing depth was different between pre-surgery and post-surgery blood, clones absent from the pre-surgery sample may reflect undersampling.

TCR beta chain sequences were generated from genomic DNA using the immunoSEQ assay. The authors' pipeline ran thus. CDR3 sequences that did not begin with the conserved framework cysteine at position 104 were removed by hand. To get clonality, the normalized Shannon's Diversity Index was subtracted from one, giving values from 0 (maximal diversity) to 1 (oligoclonal). Chi-squared comparison-of-proportions tests were used to check whether the frequency of the same CDR3 differed between samples, for example brain versus blood. Public clonotypes were identified through searches of immuneACCESS, and similarity to known antiviral clonotypes was evaluated with the VDJdb browser. TCRdb holds this immuneACCESS table with in-frame rearrangements only. Some clones are missing; in checked studies, unresolved V genes explain under half, and the rest has no known cause. The DNA gave D and trimming, while V, J and clone size come from that table. The sample includes about 20,000 clones, with 94% observed a single time. The top ten constitute under 7.5% of the sample.

The cysteine opens and the phenylalanine closes a CDR3 of 14 amino acids. Of the read, only the CDR3 DNA is kept; its 42 bases are in frame from base 1. The V end gives up 5 bases and the J end 3 bases, leaving 6 bases in the junction not matched to a gene. Via the germline V gene, CDR1 is MNHNS and CDR2 SASEGT. The rearrangement joined TRBV6-1 to TRBJ1-1, and 7 junction bases match TRBD1. The source was peripheral blood, collected at surgery. The source is a boy aged 5 to 17 with focal cortical dysplasia and intractable seizures. DNA sequence: TGTGCCAGCAGTACAGGGGATTTTGACACTGAAGCTTTCTTT. Translated, it gives CASSTGDFDTEAFF.